The clone carrying this T cell receptor (beta chain) turned up a few times. TCR beta CDR3 sequences were amplified from RNA transcripts. An initial round of RT-PCR targeting the TCR CDR3 relied on the HTBI primer set. TCRdb used MiXCR to reprocess the multiplex PCR reads, holding one entry per CDR3 protein. The table lists approximately 610,000 distinct CDR3 sequences, about a sixth of them singletons. Germline V gene data show CDR1 as MNHEY and CDR2 as SMNVEV (reference sequence). The CDR3 is made up of 15 amino acids. With V trimmed by 5 bases and J by 7 bases, 10 bases remained unmatched. The data originate from a study of T cells in Graves' hyperthyroidism and ophthalmopathy.

This chain connects TRBV27 to TRBJ2-2; 7 nucleotides line up with TRBD2. Sequenced input: blood. The clonotype originates from a young woman with Graves' hyperthyroidism. CDR3 sequence reads: CASSARGDLGGELFF. For the CDR3, the DNA is TGTGCCAGCAGTGCACGGGGGGACCTGGGCGGGGAGCTGTTTTTT.